Listed below are T cell receptor beta chains from one sample, sequenced in a study of prognosis after radiotherapy for stage I lung cancer. TCRdb reprocessed the multiplex PCR reads via MiXCR and lists one record per CDR3 protein. The sample consists of about 18,000 distinct CDR3 sequences, about 30% of them appearing once. The sequencing here drew on PBMCs, taken before or after stereotactic body radiation therapy (not recorded which). These receptors all stem from a donor of 50 years or more with non-small cell lung cancer. CDR3s include the opening cysteine and the closing phenylalanine or tryptophan. D genes are given only for firm matches. For some rows the clone size is stated as once, few or many, or as a class when expanded; others skip it.

.,TRBJ1-5,many,TRBV18,TGTGCCAGCTCATCCTCGACTCCTAATAGCAATCAGCCCCAGCATTTT,CASSSSTPNSNQPQHF
.,TRBJ2-7,many,TRBV9,TGTGCCAGCAGCGTAGGATCGTTCTCCTACGAGCAGTACTTC,CASSVGSFSYEQYF
TRBD2,TRBJ2-7,many,TRBV2,TGTGCCAGCATGCTAGCGGGATCATCCGAGCAGTACTTC,CASMLAGSSEQYF
.,TRBJ2-7,many,TRBV5-1,TGCGCCAGCAGCTTGGATCTGGGTCCCTACGAGCAGTACTTC,CASSLDLGPYEQYF
.,TRBJ1-5,many,TRBV6-5,TGTGCCAGCAGTTACTCATGGGGTAGCAATCAGCCCCAGCATTTT,CASSYSWGSNQPQHF
.,TRBJ1-6,medium-sized,TRBV11-2,TGTGCCAGCAGCTCGATCAAATCGGGCAATTCACCCCTCCACTTT,CASSSIKSGNSPLHF
.,TRBJ2-7,.,TRBV9,TGTGCCAGCAGCACAGGTACAGGACTGTTGTGGGATGAGCAGTACTTC,CASSTGTGLLWDEQYF
.,TRBJ1-5,many,TRBV15,TGTGCCACCAGCAGAGGGTCCGTCAGCAATCAGCCCCAGCATTTT,CATSRGSVSNQPQHF
.,TRBJ2-3,many,TRBV5-6,TGTGCCAGCAGAGAGAAACAGGGTTTTTCCACAGATACGCAGTATTTT,CASREKQGFSTDTQYF
.,TRBJ2-5,many,TRBV5-6,TGTGCCAGCAGCTTGGGACCAAGGAGCCAAGAGACCCAGTACTTC,CASSLGPRSQETQYF
.,TRBJ2-1,.,TRBV5-1,TGCGCCAGCAGCTCGTGGTTGAGCGCGAGCTCCTACAATGAGCAGTTCTTC,CASSSWLSASSYNEQFF
TRBD1,TRBJ1-2,many,TRBV20-1,TGCAGTGCTTTGGACAGGGCTGACTATGGCTACACCTTC,CSALDRADYGYTF
.,TRBJ1-2,many,TRBV2,TGTGCCAGCACTCCCGACAGAATTGGTGGCTACACCTTC,CASTPDRIGGYTF
.,TRBJ2-5,many,TRBV5-1,TGCGCCAGCAGTGGGGCGTCTTACCAAGAGACCCAGTACTTC,CASSGASYQETQYF
.,TRBJ1-1,many,TRBV29-1,TGCAGCGTTGAAAGGGAGGGTTTGGGCACTGAAGCTTTCTTT,CSVEREGLGTEAFF
TRBD2,TRBJ2-1,many,TRBV7-3,TGTGCCAGCAGCTTGACGACTAGCGGAGGTTACAATGAGCAGTTCTTC,CASSLTTSGGYNEQFF
TRBD1,TRBJ1-1,many,TRBV11-3,TGTGCCAGCAGCCCAACCCCCTGGGACAGGGGAGCCACTGAAGCTTTCTTT,CASSPTPWDRGATEAFF
TRBD2,TRBJ2-2,large,TRBV11-2,TGTGCCAGCAGTAACCCGCGGACTAGCGTAAACACCGGGGAGCTGTTTTTT,CASSNPRTSVNTGELFF
TRBD1,TRBJ2-2,many,TRBV7-2,TGTGCCAGCAGCCAGGGGAGACAGGGCACCGGGGAGCTGTTTTTT,CASSQGRQGTGELFF
TRBD1,TRBJ1-5,many,TRBV28,TGTGCCAGCAGTTCTTGGCAGGGGGCAACTCAGCCCCAGCATTTT,CASSSWQGATQPQHF
.,TRBJ2-1,.,TRBV19,TGTGCCAGTAGTATGGTCTGGGGTAGAGGGAGCTGGGATGAGCAGTTCTTC,CASSMVWGRGSWDEQFF
.,TRBJ2-1,.,TRBV15,TGTGCCACCAGCAGAGATTGGTGGGATGAGCAGTTCTTC,CATSRDWWDEQFF
.,TRBJ1-1,once,TRBV20-1,TGCAGTGCTAGTGATAGGTCGAACACTGAAGCTTTCTTT,CSASDRSNTEAFF
TRBD2,TRBJ2-4,many,TRBV30,TGTGCCTGTCGACTAGCGGTAGCCAAAAACATTCAGTACTTC,CACRLAVAKNIQYF
.,TRBJ2-7,.,TRBV20-1,TGCAGTGCTATTCCCTCGTGGGTAGTGTTTAGCGAGCAGTACTTC,CSAIPSWVVFSEQYF
.,TRBJ2-3,.,TRBV7-3,TGTGCCCAGCACCCTACTAGAGGCTCTAGCACAGATACGCAGTATTTT,CAQHPTRGSSTDTQYF
TRBD2,TRBJ2-7,many,TRBV19,TGTGCCAGTAGTATGGGGACTAGCGAGTCCTACGAGCAGTACTTC,CASSMGTSESYEQYF
TRBD2,TRBJ2-5,many,TRBV5-1,TGCGCCAGCAGCTTGCGAGCTAGCGGTATCAACCAAGAGACCCAGTACTTC,CASSLRASGINQETQYF
.,TRBJ2-7,many,TRBV18,TGTGCCAGCTCACCACGGTCCGGGGACGCGGCCTCCGAGCAGTACTTC,CASSPRSGDAASEQYF
.,TRBJ2-3,medium-sized,TRBV6-1,TGTGCCAGCAGCCTTGGGGCTCGGAGGAGCACAGATACGCAGTATTTT,CASSLGARRSTDTQYF
.,TRBJ1-2,medium-sized,TRBV9,TGTGCCAGCAGCCCAGGACAATCAGGACGGACTTGGAGTGGCTCCGGCTACACCTTC,CASSPGQSGRTWSGSGYTF
.,TRBJ1-1,many,TRBV7-9,TGTGCCAGCAGCTTAGATTTAGTGAACACTGAAGCTTTCTTT,CASSLDLVNTEAFF
.,TRBJ2-6,many,TRBV7-2,TGTGCCAGCAGCTTAGGCTCGTGGTGGGACGGAAGCTCTGGGGCCAACGTCCTGACTTTC,CASSLGSWWDGSSGANVLTF
TRBD1,TRBJ2-6,.,TRBV10-3,TGTGCCATCAGGACAGGGACAGGGCATGGGGCCAACGTCCTGACTTTC,CAIRTGTGHGANVLTF
.,TRBJ2-5,many,TRBV11-2,TGTGCCAGCAGGAGTCTTTCACGGGGGAATAAGGAGACCCAGTACTTC,CASRSLSRGNKETQYF
.,TRBJ2-7,many,TRBV27,TGTGCCAGTAGTTTGAAGAACAACTACGAGCAGTACTTC,CASSLKNNYEQYF